This TCR beta chain was sequenced for a study of T cell repertoires in cytomegalovirus infection (dated by TCRdb to about 2019). Notes on the research overall: The HLA type of each donor mattered for the analysis, because public TCR beta signatures pointed to carriage of CMV infection along with the matching HLA type. Beyond this particular receptor, the publication reports: Cumulative frequency of public TCR beta family members discriminated carriers of CMV infection plus the relevant HLA type in this cohort and an independent roughly 340-donor cohort. The ex vivo response was dominated by HLA-C-restricted CMV-specific TCR beta clonotypes, which also provided the single most frequent clonotype in two of eight donors.

These reads were obtained on an Illumina HiSeq 1500. TCRdb itself trimmed the public reads at Q25 with fastp, ran MiXCR and retained productive beta chains. Rows are unified per CDR3 protein, each entry keeping the most common DNA and genes. Within this sample are around 450,000 distinct CDR3 sequences, with over 9% of them counted one time only. Roughly 10% of the sample is in the top ten clones. As to this clonotype: What antigen it recognizes has not been identified. No base-level quality is on record; no much larger clone is a single base apart.

The germline V gene (reference sequence) yields SGHKS for CDR1 and YYEKEE for CDR2. V is cut by 4 bases and J by 0 bases, and the space between the germline ends is 14 bases. From the cysteine through the phenylalanine, the CDR3 covers 17 amino acids. The DNA shown is the 51-base CDR3, in frame from base 1. Recombination linked TRBV5-5 to TRBJ1-6, with the D gene uncertain. The receptor was derived from a human donor in good health (CMV status not recorded). Some clones in this sample may be carry-over from other donors' samples. Sample: PBMCs. Read as DNA, the sequence is TGTGCCAGCAGCCCCGATCCCTGGAGCTCCTATAATTCACCCCTCCACTTT. This encodes CASSPDPWSSYNSPLHF. The entire variable domain, with the stretches around the CDR3 drawn from the reference TRBV5-5 and TRBJ1-6 proteins, is DAGVTQSPTHLIKTRGQQVTLRCSPISGHKSVSWYQQVLGQGPQFIFQYYEKEERGRGNFPDRFSARQFPNYSSELNVNALLLGDSALYLCASSPDPWSSYNSPLHFGNGTRLTVT.